The sample holds many counts of the clone carrying this TCR beta chain. No antigen is known for it. MiXCR, run by TCRdb on the 5' RACE reads, gives a single entry per CDR3 protein. The sample carries 120,000 or so distinct CDR3 sequences, approximately 14% recorded once. The data originate from a study of T cells after yellow fever vaccination. Study background: Each low-cell-number fraction was prepared by means of SMART-Seq v4 Ultra Low Input. General study points: A weaker secondary response peaked on day 5, the primary on day 15. Booster samples showed a return of most primary-vaccination clones (around 96% CD4, around 88% CD8).

This specimen consisted of CD8+ T cells sorted from PBMCs, obtained 5 days after the yellow fever booster vaccination. This TCR was recovered from a man aged 18-30 years who received the YFV17D yellow fever vaccine.

The CDR3 region is CASSQGQGVYYEQYF. For the CDR3, the DNA is TGCGCCAGCAGCCAGGGACAGGGGGTTTACTACGAGCAGTACTTC. The chain recombines TRBV4-3 with TRBJ2-7; 11 bases fit TRBD1. The germline V gene has CDR1 LGHNA and CDR2 YSLEER. CDR3 length: 15 amino acids. After removal of 3 bases from V and 3 bases from J, the junction contained 4 bases not matched to a gene.